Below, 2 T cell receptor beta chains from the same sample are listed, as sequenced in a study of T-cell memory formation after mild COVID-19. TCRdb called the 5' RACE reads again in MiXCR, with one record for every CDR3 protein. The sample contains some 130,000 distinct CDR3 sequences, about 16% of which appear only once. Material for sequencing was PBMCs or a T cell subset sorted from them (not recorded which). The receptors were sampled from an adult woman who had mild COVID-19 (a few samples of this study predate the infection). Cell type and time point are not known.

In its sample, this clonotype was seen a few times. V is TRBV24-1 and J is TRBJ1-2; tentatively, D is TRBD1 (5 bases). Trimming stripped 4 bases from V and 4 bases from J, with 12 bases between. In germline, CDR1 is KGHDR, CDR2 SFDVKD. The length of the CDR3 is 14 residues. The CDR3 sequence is CATSEPGRPYGYTF. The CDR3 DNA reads TGTGCCACCAGTGAACCGGGACGTCCCTATGGCTACACCTTC.

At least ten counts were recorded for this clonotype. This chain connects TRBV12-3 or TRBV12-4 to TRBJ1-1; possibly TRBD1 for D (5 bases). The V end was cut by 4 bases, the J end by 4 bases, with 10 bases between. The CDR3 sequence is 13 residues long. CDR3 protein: CASSYSGGTEAFF. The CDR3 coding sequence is TGTGCCAGCAGTTATTCGGGGGGCACTGAAGCTTTCTTT.